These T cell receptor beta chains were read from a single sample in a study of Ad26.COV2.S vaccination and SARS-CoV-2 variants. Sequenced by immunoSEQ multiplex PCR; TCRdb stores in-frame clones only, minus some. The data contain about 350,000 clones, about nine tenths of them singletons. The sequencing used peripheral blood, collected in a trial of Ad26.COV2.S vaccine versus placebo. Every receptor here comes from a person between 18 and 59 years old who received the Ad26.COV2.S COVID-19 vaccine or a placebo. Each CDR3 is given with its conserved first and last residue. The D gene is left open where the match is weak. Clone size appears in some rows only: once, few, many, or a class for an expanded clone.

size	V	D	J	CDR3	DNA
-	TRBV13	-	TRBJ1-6	CASNSQGVSSYNSPLHF	TGTGCCAGCAACTCCCAAGGGGTCAGCTCCTATAATTCACCCCTCCACTTT
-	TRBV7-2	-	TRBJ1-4	CASSLRRTNEKLFF	TGTGCCAGCAGCTTACGCAGGACGAATGAAAAACTGTTTTTT
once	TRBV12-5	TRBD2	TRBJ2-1	CASGLPRGTGGTYNEQFF	TGTGCTAGTGGTTTGCCAAGGGGTACGGGGGGGACTTACAATGAGCAGTTCTTC
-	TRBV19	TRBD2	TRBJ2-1	CASSRSTTSGSKNEQFF	TGTGCCAGTAGTCGTTCGACGACTAGCGGGAGTAAGAATGAGCAGTTCTTC
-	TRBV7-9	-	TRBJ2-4	CASSPRLAKNIQYF	TGTGCCAGCAGTCCAAGACTAGCCAAAAACATTCAGTACTTC
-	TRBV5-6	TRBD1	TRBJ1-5	CASSLRTGGNQPQHF	TGTGCCAGCAGCTTGAGGACAGGGGGCAATCAGCCCCAGCATTTT
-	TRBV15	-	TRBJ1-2	CATSRDAGRDRFYGYTF	TGTGCCACCAGCAGAGACGCGGGGAGAGATCGTTTCTATGGCTACACCTTC
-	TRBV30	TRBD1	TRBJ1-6	CAWTGTENSPLHF	TGTGCCTGGACCGGGACAGAAAATTCACCCCTCCACTTT
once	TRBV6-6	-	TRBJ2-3	CAHRRGGDTDTQYF	TGTGCCCACAGAAGGGGGGGAGACACAGATACGCAGTATTTT
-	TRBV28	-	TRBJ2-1	CASNPGLPPEQFF	TGTGCCAGCAACCCGGGACTCCCTCCTGAGCAGTTCTTC
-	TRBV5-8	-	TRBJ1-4	CASTFRTTRGEKLFF	TGTGCCAGCACTTTCCGGACCACTCGAGGTGAAAAACTGTTTTTT
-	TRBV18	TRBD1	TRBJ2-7	CASSPPAVTGDEQYF	TGTGCCAGCTCACCACCGGCTGTGACAGGGGACGAGCAGTACTTC
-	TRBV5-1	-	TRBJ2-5	CASSLGGAAQETQYF	TGCGCCAGCAGCTTGGGTGGGGCTGCCCAAGAGACCCAGTACTTC
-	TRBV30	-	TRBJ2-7	CAWRADSSYEQYF	TGTGCCTGGCGTGCGGACTCCTCCTACGAGCAGTACTTC
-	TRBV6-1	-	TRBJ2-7	CASSEVKGYAGIPYEQYF	TGTGCCAGCAGTGAAGTTAAGGGCTACGCCGGGATCCCCTACGAGCAGTACTTC
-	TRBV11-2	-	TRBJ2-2	CASSSGRNTGELFF	TGTGCCAGCAGCTCCGGCAGAAACACCGGGGAGCTGTTTTTT
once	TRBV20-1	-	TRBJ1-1	CSASFGGGWYTEAFF	TGCAGTGCTAGTTTCGGCGGGGGATGGTACACTGAAGCTTTCTTT
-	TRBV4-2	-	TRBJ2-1	CASSQDLWTPPFF	TGTGCCAGCAGCCAAGATCTATGGACTCCGCCCTTCTTC
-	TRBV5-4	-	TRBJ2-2	CASRRGGSRNTGELFF	TGTGCCAGCAGGAGAGGGGGTAGTCGGAACACCGGGGAGCTGTTTTTT
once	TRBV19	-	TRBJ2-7	CASSTRGSGTYSYEQYF	TGTGCCAGCTCGACTCGGGGGAGCGGAACTTACTCCTACGAGCAGTACTTC